The TCR beta chain described here comes from a study of T cell clonality in common variable immunodeficiency. Points from the study as a whole: In common variable immunodeficiency, TCR beta chains reportedly carried fewer deletions and N-nucleotide insertions. Fewer TCRbeta clones were shared among CVID subjects than controls.

Clones were sequenced by immunoSEQ multiplex PCR, and TCRdb holds only the in-frame ones, with some missing. The specimen has thousands of clones, none found just once. This clone was counted only a few times. Its antigen is still unknown. The read ends 3 residues early relative to the CDR3; the germline J gene fills the gap. Of CVID subjects, roughly 15 were female and 25 to 30 male, mean age around 36. Heparinized whole blood, roughly 4.5 to 9 ml, came from each donor. CDR3 length equals 16 residues. Germline CDR1 and CDR2: SGHRS and YFSETQ. Trimming took 4 bases from V and 0 from J; bases not matched to a gene: 6.

Material: peripheral blood mononuclear cells. The chain links TRBV5-1 to TRBJ1-5; 8 bases fit TRBD1. The clonotype originates from a human donor with common variable immunodeficiency. The CDR3 DNA, read in part, is TGCGCCAGCAGCCCCGGACAGGGCTATAGCAATCAGCCC. Protein sequence: CASSPGQGYSNQP. The full CDR3 protein is CASSPGQGYSNQPQHF.